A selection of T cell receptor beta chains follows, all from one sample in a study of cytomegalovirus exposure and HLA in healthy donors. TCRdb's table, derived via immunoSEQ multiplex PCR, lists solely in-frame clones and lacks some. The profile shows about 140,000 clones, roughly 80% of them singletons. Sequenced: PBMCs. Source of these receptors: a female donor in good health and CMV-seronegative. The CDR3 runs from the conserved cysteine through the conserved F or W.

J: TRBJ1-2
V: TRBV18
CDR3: CASSPTGIYGYTF

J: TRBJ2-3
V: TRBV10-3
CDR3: CAISERTSGSRRDTQYF

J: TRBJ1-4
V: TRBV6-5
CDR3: CASSYVAGEEKLFF

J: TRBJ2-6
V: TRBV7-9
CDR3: CASSTVRGLAKSGANVLTF

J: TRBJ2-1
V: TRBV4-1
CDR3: CASSLGSSYNEQFF

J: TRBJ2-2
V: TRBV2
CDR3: CASSEWEGHTGELFF

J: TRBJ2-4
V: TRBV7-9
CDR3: CASSITGVGNIQYF

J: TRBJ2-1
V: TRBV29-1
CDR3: CSVISGGRAYNEQFF

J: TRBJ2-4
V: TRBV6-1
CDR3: CASSGGQLLAKNIQYF

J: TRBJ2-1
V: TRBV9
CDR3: CASSTTGTSYNEQFF

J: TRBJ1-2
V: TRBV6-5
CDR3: CASSYKPRRTYGYTF

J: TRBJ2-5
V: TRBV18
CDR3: CASSPTGRQETQYF

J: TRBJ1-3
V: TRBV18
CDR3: CASSPAQDVRNTIYF

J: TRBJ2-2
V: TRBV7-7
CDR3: CASSRDRGSGELFF

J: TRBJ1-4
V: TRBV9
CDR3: CASSLFTGTNEKLFF

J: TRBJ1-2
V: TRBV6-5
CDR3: CASSDRIYGYTF

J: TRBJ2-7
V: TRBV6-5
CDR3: CASSYSWLGPDEQYF

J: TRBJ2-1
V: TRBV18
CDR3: CASSSREGRSYNEQFF

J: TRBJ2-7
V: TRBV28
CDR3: CASSLQGSSYEQYF

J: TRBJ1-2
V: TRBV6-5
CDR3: CASSYLDHYYVYGYTF

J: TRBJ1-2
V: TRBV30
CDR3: CACSRTGGSGGYTF

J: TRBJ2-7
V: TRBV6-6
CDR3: CASSYGHPTYEQYF

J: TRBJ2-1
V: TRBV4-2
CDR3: CASSHSGTSGRADEQFF

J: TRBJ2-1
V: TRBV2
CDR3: CASSEPGGDEQFF

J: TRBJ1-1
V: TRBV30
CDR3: CAWSVGQGGTEAFF

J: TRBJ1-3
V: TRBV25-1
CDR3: CASSDYGSGVGNTIYF

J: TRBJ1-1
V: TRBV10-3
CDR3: CAIKQGSVTEAFF

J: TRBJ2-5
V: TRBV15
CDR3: CATSRALTGVGETQYF

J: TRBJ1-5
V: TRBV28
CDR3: CASSPQVAYQPQHF

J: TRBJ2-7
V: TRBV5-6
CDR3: CASSRQGPPWEQYF

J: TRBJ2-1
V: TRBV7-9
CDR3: CASSFAGTTSNEQFF

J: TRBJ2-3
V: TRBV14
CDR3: CASSPTGNTQYF